The 31 T cell receptor beta chains given below trace back to one sample, sequenced in a study of blood T cell repertoires in COVID-19. Measured with immunoSEQ multiplex PCR; TCRdb has only the in-frame clones, and not every one. The table records around 99,000 clones, over 75% of them present only once. The sample taken for sequencing was peripheral blood. These receptors were taken from a woman aged 45-65 years with acute or convalescent COVID-19.

This rearrangement joins TRBV5-1 to TRBJ1-2, with unresolved D. Germline CDR1 is SGHRS and CDR2 is YFSETQ. Trimming cost V 0 bases and J 4 bases, with 10 bases left between them. CDR3 size: 14 residues. The CDR3 is CASSLGPTFYGYTF. The CDR3 region has the DNA TGCGCCAGCAGCTTGGGACCGACTTTCTATGGCTACACCTTC.

The V and J genes are TRBV14 and TRBJ2-1, with TRBD2 as a possible D gene (5 bases). CDR3 length: 16 amino acids. V lost 0 bases and J lost 0, with 9 bases in between. Germline CDR1 and CDR2: SGHDN and FVKESK. CDR3 sequence (DNA): TGTGCCAGCAGCCAAGATTGGAGGAGCTCCTACAATGAGCAGTTCTTC. Translated: CASSQDWRSSYNEQFF.

J is TRBJ1-4 and V is TRBV28, with TRBD1 as a possible D gene (5 bases). V gave up 7 bases and J gave up 11 bases, with 23 bases separating them. The germline gives CDR1 MDHEN, CDR2 SYDVKM. This CDR3 has 15 residues. DNA of the CDR3: TGTGCCAGCACCCCCTCCGGGACTCCAAAGCGGAAACTGTTTTTT. Residues: CASTPSGTPKRKLFF.

V is TRBV5-1 and J is TRBJ1-5; no reliable D call. V was pared by 2 bases and J by 0 bases, with 6 bases between. Germline V gene sequence: CDR1 SGHRS, CDR2 YFSETQ. The CDR3 totals 14 residues. This CDR3 is CASSFGDSNQPQHF. The CDR3 DNA is TGCGCCAGCAGCTTCGGGGATAGCAATCAGCCCCAGCATTTT.

The gene calls are TRBV12-3 or TRBV12-4 and TRBJ1-1; D is perhaps TRBD1 (5 bases). V was cut by 5 bases and J by 8 bases, with 12 bases left in between. The CDR3 is 12 amino acids. This CDR3 reads CASSPDRTEAFF. Written as DNA, the CDR3 is TGTGCCAGCAGTCCCGACAGAACGGAAGCTTTCTTT.

The J gene is TRBJ2-7, the V gene TRBV20-1; D might be TRBD1 (5 bases). Germline assignment: CDR1 DFQATT and CDR2 SNEGSKA (reference sequence). The V gene lost 3 bases and the J gene lost 5 bases, with 29 bases spanning the gap. The CDR3 consists of 18 residues. The CDR3 nucleotides read TGCAGTGCTAGTAATCAAGGGGCCCCGAAAGGACCTACTAACGAGCAGTACTTC. It translates to CSASNQGAPKGPTNEQYF.

The chain carries TRBV18 and TRBJ1-4; TRBD1 is a possible D gene (5 bases). Trimming shortened V by 3 bases and J by 3 bases, and 8 bases separated the two germline ends. The CDR3 spans 14 residues. In germline, CDR1 is KGHSH, CDR2 LQKENI. CDR3 bases: TGTGCCAGCTCACCGGGGCAGGCTAATGAAAAACTGTTTTTT. Translated: CASSPGQANEKLFF.

This sequence joins TRBV19 and TRBJ1-6, with 8 bases fitting TRBD1. Germline trimming cut 3 bases from V and 7 bases from J; bases unmatched to any gene: 8. CDR1 and CDR2 (germline): LNHDA, SQIVND (reference sequence). The CDR3 loop spans 16 amino acids. Here the CDR3 DNA reads TGTGCCAGTAGTATCCAGCAGGGGGCTTGGAATTCACCCCTCCACTTT. Protein product: CASSIQQGAWNSPLHF.

V is TRBV5-1 and J is TRBJ1-1; D remains ambiguous. The CDR3 contains 15 residues. From germline, CDR1 is SGHRS and CDR2 YFSETQ. Between the trimmed V and J ends, which lost 1 base and 3 bases, there was a span of 13 bases. For the CDR3, the DNA is TGCGCCAGCAGCTTGTCCGGCGGGTTACACACTGAAGCTTTCTTT. As protein: CASSLSGGLHTEAFF. Full variable domain (missing parts from reference TRBV5-1 and TRBJ1-1): KAGVTQTPRYLIKTRGQQVTLSCSPISGHRSVSWYQQTPGQGLQFLFEYFSETQRNKGNFPGRFSGRQFSNSRSEMNVSTLELGDSALYLCASSLSGGLHTEAFFGQGTRLTVV.

The genes are TRBV10-3 and TRBJ1-1; 7 positions match TRBD1. Germline values: CDR1 ENHRY, CDR2 SYGVKD. V was pared by 4 bases and J by 5 bases, with 10 bases of the junction left unmatched. CDR3 length: 15 amino acids. This chain's CDR3 is CAISGNRGEKTEAFF. CDR3 coding DNA: TGTGCCATCAGTGGTAACAGGGGTGAGAAGACTGAAGCTTTCTTT.

This clone was seen a few times. V usage is TRBV5-1 and J usage is TRBJ1-6; unclear D gene. Germline V gives CDR1 SGHRS, CDR2 YFSETQ. V gave up 0 bases and J gave up 7 bases, with 8 bases separating them. This CDR3 has 14 residues. CDR3 protein: CASSLEQRNSPLHF. In DNA form, the CDR3 reads TGCGCCAGCAGCTTGGAACAGCGGAATTCACCCCTCCACTTT.

V gene TRBV7-3 combines with J gene TRBJ2-2, with 9 bases fitting TRBD1. Trimming at V came to 5 bases and at J to 4 bases, leaving 17 bases not matched to a gene. The CDR3 is 19 amino acids. Germline CDR1 and CDR2: SGHTA and FQGTGA. The CDR3 sequence is CASSPGTGNSAASTGELFF. The CDR3 coding sequence is TGTGCCAGCAGCCCCGGGACAGGGAATTCAGCGGCTAGCACCGGGGAGCTGTTTTTT.

The chain combines TRBV3-1 (or the pseudogene TRBV3-2) with TRBJ1-6, with TRBD1 matching over 7 bases. Germline V lookup: CDR1 LGHDT, CDR2 YNNKEL (reference sequence). V lost 4 bases, J lost 4 bases, and 7 bases stayed unmatched. CDR3 length: 16 amino acids. The CDR3 nucleotides read TGTGCCAGCAGCCTCCAGACAGGGACATATAATTCACCCCTCCACTTT. Its protein is CASSLQTGTYNSPLHF.

The chain carries TRBV3-1 (or the pseudogene TRBV3-2) and TRBJ2-2; 7 bases are a match to TRBD1. Looked up from germline, CDR1 is LGHDT and CDR2 is YNNKEL (reference sequence). This CDR3 is built from 15 residues. V was clipped by 6 bases and J by 1 base; unmatched bases: 5. The CDR3 DNA is TGTGCCAGCAGTCATCGACAGGGGAACACCGGGGAGCTGTTTTTT. Translating it yields CASSHRQGNTGELFF.

This chain uses TRBV27 with TRBJ2-4; 9 nucleotides line up with TRBD1. This CDR3 is 17 amino acids long. Germline CDR1 MNHEY, CDR2 SMNVEV (reference sequence). V trimming: 5 bases; J trimming: 2 bases; junction bases outside the gene matches: 10. The CDR3 spells CASSLKGYRGPKNIQYF. The CDR3 DNA reads as TGTGCCAGCAGTCTCAAGGGGTACAGGGGGCCCAAAAACATTCAGTACTTC.

The rearrangement uses TRBV11-2 and TRBJ1-2; 7 bases are shared with TRBD1. The CDR3 has 14 residues. Trimming at V came to 5 bases and at J to 2 bases, leaving 5 bases not matched to a gene. Germline CDR1 reads SGHAT; CDR2 reads FQNNGV. In nucleotides, the CDR3 is TGTGCCAGCAGCCCTTCGACAGGGAACTATGGCTACACCTTC. The encoded protein is CASSPSTGNYGYTF.

This chain uses TRBV30 with TRBJ1-3; maybe TRBD1 (6 bases). Trimming took 2 bases from V and 4 from J, leaving 15 bases between them. CDR3 length: 15 amino acids. Germline assignment: CDR1 GTSNPN and CDR2 SVGIG (reference sequence). The CDR3 DNA is TGTGCCTGGAGTCCAAAATCCGGACAGGGAAACACCATATATTTT. This encodes CAWSPKSGQGNTIYF.

The CDR3 nucleotides read TGTGCCAGCTCTTCCGGCTCGGGACTCAATCAGCCCCAGCATTTT. Protein: CASSSGSGLNQPQHF. The gene calls are TRBV28 and TRBJ1-5; possibly TRBD1 for D (5 bases). Germline CDR1 MDHEN, CDR2 SYDVKM. The CDR3 spans 15 residues. The V and J ends lost 8 bases and 3 bases respectively, with 17 bases between them.

This chain joins TRBV5-1 and TRBJ1-2; perhaps TRBD1 as D (5 bases). Trimming stripped 2 bases from V and 2 bases from J, with 16 bases between. Looked up from germline, CDR1 is SGHRS and CDR2 is YFSETQ. CDR3 length equals 16 residues. CDR3 DNA: TGCGCCAGCAGCTTTTCACCAGGGTCCCTAAACTATGGCTACACCTTC. Encoded protein: CASSFSPGSLNYGYTF.

The chain has TRBV6-6 and TRBJ1-2; no reliable D call. V shed 6 bases and J shed 3 bases, with 11 bases lying between them. In germline, CDR1 is MNHNY, CDR2 SVGAGI (reference sequence). There are 13 residues in the CDR3. The CDR3 protein is CASSRVGDYGYTF. DNA of the CDR3: TGTGCCAGCAGCCGGGTGGGTGACTATGGCTACACCTTC.

This clone was counted a few times. The DNA of the CDR3 is TGTGCCAGCAACAGACAGGGGGCCAATGGCTACACCTTC. This gives the protein CASNRQGANGYTF. The V gene is TRBV6-5, the J gene TRBJ1-2, with 10 nucleotides matching TRBD1. J gave up 6 bases and V 7 bases, and 5 bases lay outside the gene matches. The CDR3 runs 13 residues. Germline CDR1 is MNHEY and CDR2 is SVGAGI.

The sample holds one count of this clone. The chain recombines TRBV10-1 with TRBJ2-2; 7 nucleotides agree with TRBD1. V gave up 6 bases and J gave up 4 bases; unmatched junction bases: 2. This CDR3 is 13 amino acids long. CDR1 is WNHNN, CDR2 SYGVQD, per germline (reference sequence). CDR3 amino acids: CASRTGITGELFF. The CDR3, as DNA: TGCGCCAGCAGGACAGGGATCACCGGGGAGCTGTTTTTT.

CDR3 region: CASSPARRPTDTQYF. The DNA of the CDR3 is TGTGCCAGCAGCCCGGCTCGGAGGCCCACAGATACGCAGTATTTT. The chain couples TRBV3-1 (or the pseudogene TRBV3-2) to TRBJ2-3; D possibly corresponds to TRBD2 (5 bases). V dropped 4 bases and J dropped 2 bases, with 13 bases sitting between them. This CDR3 has 15 residues. Germline loops: CDR1 LGHDT, CDR2 YNNKEL (reference sequence).

This clone was detected once. The chain has TRBV5-1 and TRBJ2-1; TRBD2 matches at 14 bases. The V gene's germline CDR1 is SGHRS and CDR2 YFSETQ. The CDR3 sequence is 15 residues long. V gave up 3 bases and J gave up 6 bases; unmatched junction bases: 2. The CDR3 is CASSSGLAGGNEQFF. The CDR3 nucleotides are TGCGCCAGCAGCTCAGGACTAGCGGGGGGCAATGAGCAGTTCTTC.

The chain joins TRBV2 to TRBJ1-5, with TRBD1 matching 7 bases. Germline loops: CDR1 SNHLY, CDR2 FYNNEI. The CDR3 has 12 amino acids. The junction had 2 bases not matched to a gene; V was cut back by 6 bases and J by 6 bases. CDR3 bases: TGTGCCAGCAGGACAGGGAGTCAGCCCCAGCATTTT. It encodes CASRTGSQPQHF. Supplemented by reference TRBV2 and TRBJ1-5, the full variable domain reads EPEVTQTPSHQVTQMGQEVILRCVPISNHLYFYWYRQILGQKVEFLVSFYNNEISEKSEIFDDQFSVERPDGSNFTLKIRSTKLEDSAMYFCASRTGSQPQHFGDGTRLSIL.

The V gene is TRBV19, the J gene TRBJ1-2; possible D gene TRBD1, 5 bases. Germline V lookup: CDR1 LNHDA, CDR2 SQIVND (reference sequence). CDR3 length: 13 residues. Trimming cost V 3 bases and J 5 bases, with 10 bases left between them. The CDR3: CASSIPGLYGYTF. CDR3 nucleotide sequence: TGTGCCAGTAGTATTCCGGGACTATATGGCTACACCTTC.

The CDR3 loop is CARSQFADEQFF. The CDR3 nucleotides are TGTGCCAGAAGTCAATTTGCGGATGAGCAGTTCTTC. V is TRBV5-3 and J is TRBJ2-1; D is uncertain. TRBV5-3 has ORF status, its function being uncertain. V lost 5 bases and J lost 8, with 11 bases in between. This CDR3 has 12 amino acids.

The chain links TRBV5-6 to TRBJ1-3, with no clear D. V lost 8 bases and J 4 bases, leaving 10 bases between the germline ends. This CDR3 has 12 amino acids. CDR1 is SGHDT, CDR2 YYEEEE, per germline. This chain's CDR3 is CASRRWGNTIYF. The CDR3, as DNA: TGTGCCAGTCGGAGATGGGGAAACACCATATATTTT.

The chain employs TRBV7-3 and TRBJ1-2; 10 positions match TRBD1. Germline V gene lookup returns CDR1 SGHTA and CDR2 FQGTGA. Trimming removed 4 bases from V and 12 bases from J; junction bases left unmatched: 11. This CDR3 comprises 14 residues. The CDR3 nucleotides read TGTGCCAGCAGCTCCCAACGGGACAGGGGCCCCGACACCTTC. Translating it yields CASSSQRDRGPDTF.

V usage is TRBV30 and J usage is TRBJ1-6; 7 bases are a match to TRBD1. The V gene end was trimmed by 1 base and the J gene end by 6 bases; junction bases not matched to a gene: 3. CDR3 length equals 14 residues. CDR1 and CDR2 from the germline V gene are GTSNPN and SVGIG (reference sequence). The CDR3 sequence is CAWSGDRRNSPLHF. The DNA for the CDR3 is TGTGCCTGGAGTGGGGACAGACGTAATTCACCCCTCCACTTT.

V gene TRBV18 combines with J gene TRBJ2-1, with D unresolved. Germline loops: CDR1 KGHSH, CDR2 LQKENI. V lost 8 bases and J 7 bases, leaving 15 bases between the germline ends. The CDR3 runs to 13 residues. The CDR3 region has the DNA TGTGCCAGCAAAAACAGTTTCATGAATGAGCAGTTCTTC. Residues: CASKNSFMNEQFF.